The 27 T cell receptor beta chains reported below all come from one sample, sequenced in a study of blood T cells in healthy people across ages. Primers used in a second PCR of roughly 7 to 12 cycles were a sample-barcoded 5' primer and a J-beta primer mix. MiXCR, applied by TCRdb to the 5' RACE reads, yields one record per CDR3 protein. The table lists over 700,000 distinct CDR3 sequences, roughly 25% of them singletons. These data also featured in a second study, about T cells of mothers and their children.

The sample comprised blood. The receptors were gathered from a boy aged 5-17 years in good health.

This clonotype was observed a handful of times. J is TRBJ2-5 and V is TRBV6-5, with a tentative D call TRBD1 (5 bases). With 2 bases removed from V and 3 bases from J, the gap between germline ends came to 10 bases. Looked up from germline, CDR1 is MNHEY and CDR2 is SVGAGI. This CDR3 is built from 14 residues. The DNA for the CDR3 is TGTGCCAGCAGTTACGGCAGGGTGGAAGAGACCCAGTACTTC. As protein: CASSYGRVEETQYF.

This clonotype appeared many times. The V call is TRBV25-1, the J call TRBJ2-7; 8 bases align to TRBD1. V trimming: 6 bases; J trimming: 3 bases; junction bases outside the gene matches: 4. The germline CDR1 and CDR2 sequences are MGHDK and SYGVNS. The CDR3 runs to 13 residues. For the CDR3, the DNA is TGTGCCAGCAGCCGGGACAGGAACTACGAGCAGTACTTC. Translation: CASSRDRNYEQYF.

The CDR3, as DNA: TGTGCCAGCAGCCTGACGACAGGGGGGTCCTACAATGAGCAGTTCTTC. This codes for CASSLTTGGSYNEQFF. The genes are TRBV11-2 and TRBJ2-1; TRBD1 matches at 9 bases. The CDR3 has 16 amino acids. V shed 5 bases, J shed 1 base, and the junction held 6 bases outside the gene matches. Germline CDR1 reads SGHAT; CDR2 reads FQNNGV. The complete variable domain, with remaining parts taken from reference TRBV11-2 and TRBJ2-1, reads EAGVAQSPRYKIIEKRQSVAFWCNPISGHATLYWYQQILGQGPKLLIQFQNNGVVDDSQLPKDRFSAERLKGVDSTLKIQPAKLEDSAVYLCASSLTTGGSYNEQFFGPGTRLTVL.

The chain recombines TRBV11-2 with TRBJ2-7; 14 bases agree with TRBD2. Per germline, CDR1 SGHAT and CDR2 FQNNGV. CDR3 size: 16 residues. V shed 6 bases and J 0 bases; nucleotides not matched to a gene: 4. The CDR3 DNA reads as TGTGCCAGCAGAGGACTAGCGGGAGGCCGCTCCTACGAGCAGTACTTC. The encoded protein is CASRGLAGGRSYEQYF.

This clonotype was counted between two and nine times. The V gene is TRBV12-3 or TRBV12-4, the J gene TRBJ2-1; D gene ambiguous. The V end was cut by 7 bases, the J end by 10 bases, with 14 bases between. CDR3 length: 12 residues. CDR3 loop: CASTLGGREQFF. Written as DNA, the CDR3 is TGTGCCAGCACCCTGGGTGGGCGGGAGCAGTTCTTC.

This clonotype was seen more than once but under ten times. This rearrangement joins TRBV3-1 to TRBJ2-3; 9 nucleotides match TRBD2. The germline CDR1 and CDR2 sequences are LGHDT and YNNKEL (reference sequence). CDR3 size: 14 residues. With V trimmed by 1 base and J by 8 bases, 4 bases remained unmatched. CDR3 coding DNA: TGTGCCAGCAGCCAAGTAGCGGGAGTGGGTACGCAGTATTTT. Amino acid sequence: CASSQVAGVGTQYF.

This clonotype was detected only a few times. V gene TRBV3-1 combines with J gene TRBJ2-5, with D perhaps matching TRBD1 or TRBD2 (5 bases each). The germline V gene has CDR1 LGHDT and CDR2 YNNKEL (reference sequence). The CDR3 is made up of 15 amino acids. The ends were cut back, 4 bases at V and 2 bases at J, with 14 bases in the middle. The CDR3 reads CASSRRGWGQETQYF. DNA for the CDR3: TGTGCCAGCAGCCGCCGAGGTTGGGGGCAAGAGACCCAGTACTTC.

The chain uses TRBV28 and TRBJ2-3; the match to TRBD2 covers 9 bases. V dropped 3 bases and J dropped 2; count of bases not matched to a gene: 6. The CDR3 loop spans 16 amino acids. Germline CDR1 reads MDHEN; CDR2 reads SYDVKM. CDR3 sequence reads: CASSLTSGVTTDTQYF. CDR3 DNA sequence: TGTGCCAGCAGTTTGACTAGCGGAGTGACCACAGATACGCAGTATTTT.

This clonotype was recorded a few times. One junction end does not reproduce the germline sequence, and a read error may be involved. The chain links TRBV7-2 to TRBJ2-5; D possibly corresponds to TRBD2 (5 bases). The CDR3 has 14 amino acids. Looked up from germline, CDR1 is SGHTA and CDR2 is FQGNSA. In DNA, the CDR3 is TGTGCCAGCCTCCTAAGCGGAACCCAAGGGACCCAGTACTTC. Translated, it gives CASLLSGTQGTQYF.

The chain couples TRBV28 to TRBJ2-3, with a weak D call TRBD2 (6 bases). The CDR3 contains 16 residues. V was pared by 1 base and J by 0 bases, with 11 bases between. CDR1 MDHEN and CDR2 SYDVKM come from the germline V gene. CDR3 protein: CASSLFAGPSTDTQYF. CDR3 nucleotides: TGTGCCAGCAGTTTATTCGCGGGACCAAGCACAGATACGCAGTATTTT.

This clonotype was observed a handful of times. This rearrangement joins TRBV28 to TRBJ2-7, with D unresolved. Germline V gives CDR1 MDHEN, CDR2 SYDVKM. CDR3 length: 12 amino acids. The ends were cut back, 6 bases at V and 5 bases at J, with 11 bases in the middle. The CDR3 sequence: CASSEIADEQYF. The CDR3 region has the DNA TGTGCCAGCAGCGAGATAGCCGACGAGCAGTACTTC.

CDR3 sequence reads: CASSLDPGALEQFF. CDR3 in DNA: TGTGCCAGCAGCTTAGACCCGGGGGCACTTGAGCAGTTCTTC. The V and J genes are TRBV7-2 and TRBJ2-5; D is perhaps TRBD1 or TRBD2 (6 bases each). The J call could be wrong; TRBJ2-1 is a better fit for the DNA end. This CDR3 comprises 14 residues. CDR1 is SGHTA, CDR2 FQGNSA, per germline.

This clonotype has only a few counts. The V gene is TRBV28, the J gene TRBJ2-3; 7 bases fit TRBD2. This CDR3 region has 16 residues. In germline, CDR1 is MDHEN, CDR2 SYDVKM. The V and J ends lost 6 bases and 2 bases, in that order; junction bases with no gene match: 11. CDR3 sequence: CASSKTGLQNTDTQYF. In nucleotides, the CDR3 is TGTGCCAGCAGCAAAACGGGACTACAAAACACAGATACGCAGTATTTT.

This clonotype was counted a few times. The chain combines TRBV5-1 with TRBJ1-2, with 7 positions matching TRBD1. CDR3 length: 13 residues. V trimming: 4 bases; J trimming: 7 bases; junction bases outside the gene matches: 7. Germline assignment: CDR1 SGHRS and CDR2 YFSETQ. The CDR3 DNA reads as TGCGCCAGCAGCCCGGCGGGGACAGCTGGCTACACCTTC. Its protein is CASSPAGTAGYTF.

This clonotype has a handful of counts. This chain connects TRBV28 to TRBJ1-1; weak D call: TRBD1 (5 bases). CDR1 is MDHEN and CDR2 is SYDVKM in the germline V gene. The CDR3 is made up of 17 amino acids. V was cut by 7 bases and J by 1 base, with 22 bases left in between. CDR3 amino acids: CASILFGTPRSNTEAFF. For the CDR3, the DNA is TGTGCCAGCATCCTATTCGGGACTCCGAGGTCGAACACTGAAGCTTTCTTT.

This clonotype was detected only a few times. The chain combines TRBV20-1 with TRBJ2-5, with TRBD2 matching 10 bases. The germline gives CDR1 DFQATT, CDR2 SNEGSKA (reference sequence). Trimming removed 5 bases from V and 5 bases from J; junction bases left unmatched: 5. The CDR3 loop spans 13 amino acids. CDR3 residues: CSARTSGPETQYF. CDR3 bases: TGCAGTGCTCGGACTAGCGGACCCGAGACCCAGTACTTC.

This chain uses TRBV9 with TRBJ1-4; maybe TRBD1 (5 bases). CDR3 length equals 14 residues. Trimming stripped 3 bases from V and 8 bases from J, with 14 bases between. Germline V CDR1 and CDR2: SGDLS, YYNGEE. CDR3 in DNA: TGTGCCAGCAGCGGAGGGGTGGGTCAGGAAAAACTGTTTTTT. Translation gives CASSGGVGQEKLFF.

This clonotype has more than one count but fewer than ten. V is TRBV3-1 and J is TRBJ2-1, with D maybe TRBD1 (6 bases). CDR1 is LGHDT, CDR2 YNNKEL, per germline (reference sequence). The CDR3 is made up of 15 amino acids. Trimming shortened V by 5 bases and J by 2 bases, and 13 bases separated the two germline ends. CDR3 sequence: CASSEQGFPYNEQFF. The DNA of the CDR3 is TGTGCCAGCAGCGAACAGGGCTTCCCCTACAATGAGCAGTTCTTC.

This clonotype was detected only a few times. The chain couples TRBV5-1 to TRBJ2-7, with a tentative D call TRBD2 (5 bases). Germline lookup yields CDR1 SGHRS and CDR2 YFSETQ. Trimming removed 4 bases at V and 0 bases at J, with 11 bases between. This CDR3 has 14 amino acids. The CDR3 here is CASSHPGSSYEQYF. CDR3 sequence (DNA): TGCGCCAGCAGCCACCCGGGAAGCTCCTACGAGCAGTACTTC.

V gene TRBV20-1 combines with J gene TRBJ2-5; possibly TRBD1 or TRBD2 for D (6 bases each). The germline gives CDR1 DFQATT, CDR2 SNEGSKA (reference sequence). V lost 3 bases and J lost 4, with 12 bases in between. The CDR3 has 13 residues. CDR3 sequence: CSASPGARETQYF. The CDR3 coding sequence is TGCAGTGCTAGTCCGGGGGCGCGAGAGACCCAGTACTTC.

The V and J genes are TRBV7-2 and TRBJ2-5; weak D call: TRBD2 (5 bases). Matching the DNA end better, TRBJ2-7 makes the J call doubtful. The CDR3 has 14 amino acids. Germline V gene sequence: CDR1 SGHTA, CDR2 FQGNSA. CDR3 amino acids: CASSLRMRVYEQYF. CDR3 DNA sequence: TGTGCCAGCAGCTTAAGAATGAGGGTCTACGAGCAGTACTTC.

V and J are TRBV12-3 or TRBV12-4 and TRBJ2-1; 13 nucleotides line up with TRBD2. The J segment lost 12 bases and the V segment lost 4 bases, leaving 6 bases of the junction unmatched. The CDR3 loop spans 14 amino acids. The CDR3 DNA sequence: TGTGCCAGCAGTTCGGGACTAGCGGGGATATGGCAGTTCTTC. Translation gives CASSSGLAGIWQFF.

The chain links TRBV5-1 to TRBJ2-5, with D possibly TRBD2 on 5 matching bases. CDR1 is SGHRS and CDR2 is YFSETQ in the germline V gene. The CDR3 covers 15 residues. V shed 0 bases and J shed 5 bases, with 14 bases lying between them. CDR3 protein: CASSLGGAGWETQYF. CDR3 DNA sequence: TGCGCCAGCAGCTTGGGGGGAGCTGGTTGGGAGACCCAGTACTTC.

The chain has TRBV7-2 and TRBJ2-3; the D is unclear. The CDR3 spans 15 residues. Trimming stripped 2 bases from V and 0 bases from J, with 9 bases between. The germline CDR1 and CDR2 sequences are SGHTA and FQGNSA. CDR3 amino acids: CASSLPLESTDTQYF. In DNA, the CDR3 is TGTGCCAGCAGCTTACCCCTAGAGAGCACAGATACGCAGTATTTT. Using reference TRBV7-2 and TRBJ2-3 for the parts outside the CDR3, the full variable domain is GAGVSQSPSNKVTEKGKDVELRCDPISGHTALYWYRQSLGQGLEFLIYFQGNSAPDKSGLPSDRFSAERTGGSVSTLTIQRTQQEDSAVYLCASSLPLESTDTQYFGPGTRLTVL.

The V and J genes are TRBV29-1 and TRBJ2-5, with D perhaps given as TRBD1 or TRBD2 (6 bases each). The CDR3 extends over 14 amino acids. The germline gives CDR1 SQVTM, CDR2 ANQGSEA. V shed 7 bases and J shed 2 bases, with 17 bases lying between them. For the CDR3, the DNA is TGCAGCGGATGGGGGGCAGGGAAGCAAGAGACCCAGTACTTC. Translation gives CSGWGAGKQETQYF. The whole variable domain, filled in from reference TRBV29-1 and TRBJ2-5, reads SAVISQKPSRDICQRGTSLTIQCQVDSQVTMMFWYRQQPGQSLTLIATANQGSEATYESGFVIDKFPISRPNLTFSTLTVSNMSPEDSSIYLCSGWGAGKQETQYFGPGTRLLVL.

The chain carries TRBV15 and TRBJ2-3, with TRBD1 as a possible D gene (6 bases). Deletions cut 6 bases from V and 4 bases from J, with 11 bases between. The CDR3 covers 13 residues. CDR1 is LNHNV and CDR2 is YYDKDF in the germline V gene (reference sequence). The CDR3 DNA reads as TGTGCCACCAGTCCGGACAGACCAGATACGCAGTATTTT. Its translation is CATSPDRPDTQYF.

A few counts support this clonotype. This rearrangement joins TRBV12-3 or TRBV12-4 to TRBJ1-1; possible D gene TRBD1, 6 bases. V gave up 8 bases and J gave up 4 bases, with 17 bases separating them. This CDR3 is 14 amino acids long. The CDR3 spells CASGSQGWGTEAFF. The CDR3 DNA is TGTGCCAGCGGTTCCCAGGGGTGGGGCACTGAAGCTTTCTTT.